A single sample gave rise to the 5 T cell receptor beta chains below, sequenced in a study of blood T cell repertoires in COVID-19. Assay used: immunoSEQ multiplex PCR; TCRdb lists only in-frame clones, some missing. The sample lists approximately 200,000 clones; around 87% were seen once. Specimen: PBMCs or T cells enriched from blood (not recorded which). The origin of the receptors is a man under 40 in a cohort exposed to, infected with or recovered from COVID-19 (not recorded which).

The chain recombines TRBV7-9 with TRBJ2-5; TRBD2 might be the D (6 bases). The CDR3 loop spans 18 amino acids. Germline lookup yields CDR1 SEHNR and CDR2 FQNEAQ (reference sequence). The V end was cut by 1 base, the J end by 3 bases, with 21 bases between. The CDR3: CASSLVMWRENAKETQYF. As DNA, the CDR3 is TGTGCCAGCAGCTTAGTGATGTGGCGGGAAAACGCTAAAGAGACCCAGTACTTC.

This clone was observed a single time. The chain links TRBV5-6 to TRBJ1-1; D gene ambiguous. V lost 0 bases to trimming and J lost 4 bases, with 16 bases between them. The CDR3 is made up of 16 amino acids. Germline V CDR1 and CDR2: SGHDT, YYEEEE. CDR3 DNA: TGTGCCAGCAGCTTGGGGAGTCTCTACCCATCCACTGAAGCTTTCTTT. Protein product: CASSLGSLYPSTEAFF. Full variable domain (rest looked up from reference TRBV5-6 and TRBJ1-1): DAGVTQSPTHLIKTRGQQVTLRCSPKSGHDTVSWYQQALGQGPQFIFQYYEEEERQRGNFPDRFSGHQFPNYSSELNVNALLLGDSALYLCASSLGSLYPSTEAFFGQGTRLTVV.

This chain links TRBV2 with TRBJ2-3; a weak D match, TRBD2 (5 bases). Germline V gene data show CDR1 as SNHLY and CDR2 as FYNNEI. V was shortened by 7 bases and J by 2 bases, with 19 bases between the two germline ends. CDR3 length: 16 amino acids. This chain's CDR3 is CASIGVIQLLTDTQYF. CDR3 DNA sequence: TGTGCCAGCATCGGGGTAATCCAATTACTCACAGATACGCAGTATTTT.

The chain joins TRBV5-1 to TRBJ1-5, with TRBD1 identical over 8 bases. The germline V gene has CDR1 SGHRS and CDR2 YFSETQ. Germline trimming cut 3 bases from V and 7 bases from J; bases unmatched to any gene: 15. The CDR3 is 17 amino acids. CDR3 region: CASSSWPIQGAEQPQHF. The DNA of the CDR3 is TGCGCCAGCAGCTCCTGGCCGATCCAGGGGGCAGAGCAGCCCCAGCATTTT.

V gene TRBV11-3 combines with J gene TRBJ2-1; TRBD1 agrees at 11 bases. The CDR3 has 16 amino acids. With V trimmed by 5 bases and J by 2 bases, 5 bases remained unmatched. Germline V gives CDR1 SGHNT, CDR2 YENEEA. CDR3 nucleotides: TGTGCCAGCAGCGGTTGGACAGGGGGCCCCTACAATGAGCAGTTCTTC. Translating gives CASSGWTGGPYNEQFF. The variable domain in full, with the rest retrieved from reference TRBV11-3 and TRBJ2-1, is EAGVVQSPRYKIIEKKQPVAFWCNPISGHNTLYWYLQNLGQGPELLIRYENEEAVDDSQLPKDRFSAERLKGVDSTLKIQPAELGDSAVYLCASSGWTGGPYNEQFFGPGTRLTVL.